The 9 T cell receptor beta chains below were found in one sample sequenced in a study of T cells after yellow fever vaccination. TCRdb re-analysed the 5' RACE reads in MiXCR, keeping a single row per CDR3 protein. This table holds 99,000 or so distinct CDR3 sequences, 5.8% found once. This specimen consisted of CD8+ T cells sorted from PBMCs, obtained 10 days after the yellow fever booster vaccination. The receptors originated from a man between 18 and 35 years old who received the YFV17D yellow fever vaccine.

This sequence joins TRBV19 and TRBJ2-6; 8 bases are shared with TRBD1. The CDR3 spans 16 residues. Germline CDR1 and CDR2: LNHDA and SQIVND (reference sequence). The ends lost 3 bases at V and 1 base at J; junction bases unmatched: 2. The CDR3 DNA is TGTGCCAGTAGTATGGACAGGGTGTCTGGGGCCAACGTCCTGACTTTC. Protein product: CASSMDRVSGANVLTF.

This clonotype was seen a few times. The chain joins TRBV29-1 to TRBJ2-5; 8 positions agree with TRBD1. The CDR3 is 14 residues long. Unmatched junction bases numbered 8, after V lost 3 bases and J lost 5 bases. Germline CDR1 reads SQVTM; CDR2 reads ANQGSEA. The CDR3 region has the DNA TGCAGCGTTGAGTCTGGACAGGGCCACGAGACCCAGTACTTC. Amino acid sequence: CSVESGQGHETQYF.

In its sample, this clonotype was seen many times. The chain employs TRBV7-3 and TRBJ2-3, with D maybe TRBD2 (5 bases). V dropped 1 base and J dropped 5 bases, with 13 bases sitting between them. Germline-derived CDR1 and CDR2 are SGHTA and FQGTGA. The CDR3 is 15 amino acids. The CDR3 spells CASSLSPSLGDTQYF. The CDR3 region has the DNA TGTGCCAGCAGCTTAAGTCCTAGCCTTGGAGATACGCAGTATTTT.

This clonotype was detected many times. The V call is TRBV7-3, the J call TRBJ1-1; D not certain. Per the germline V gene, CDR1 is SGHTA and CDR2 is FQGTGA. V lost 2 bases to trimming and J lost 1 base, with 5 bases between them. The CDR3 runs 13 residues. CDR3 DNA sequence: TGTGCCAGCAGCTTATCAGCGAACACTGAAGCTTTCTTT. This encodes CASSLSANTEAFF. Looking up the rest from reference TRBV7-3 and TRBJ1-1 gives the full variable domain: GAGVSQTPSNKVTEKGKYVELRCDPISGHTALYWYRQSLGQGPEFLIYFQGTGAADDSGLPNDRFFAVRPEGSVSTLKIQRTERGDSAVYLCASSLSANTEAFFGQGTRLTVV.

This clonotype was recorded a few times. The CDR3 spells CATREGNQPQHF. The CDR3 DNA reads TGTGCCACCAGGGAGGGGAATCAGCCCCAGCATTTT. The V call is TRBV15, the J call TRBJ1-5; D possibly corresponds to TRBD1 (5 bases). This CDR3 region has 12 residues. V lost 6 bases and J 4 bases, leaving 7 bases between the germline ends. The germline gives CDR1 LNHNV, CDR2 YYDKDF (reference sequence).

The J gene is TRBJ1-1, the V gene TRBV5-1, with D uncertain. There are 14 residues in the CDR3. Deletions cut 2 bases from V and 1 base from J, with 9 bases between. Germline CDR1 reads SGHRS; CDR2 reads YFSETQ. This CDR3 reads CASSFVLGNTEAFF. The CDR3 coding sequence is TGCGCCAGCAGCTTTGTACTCGGGAACACTGAAGCTTTCTTT.

A few counts support this clonotype. The chain uses TRBV6-5 and TRBJ2-7; weak D call: TRBD2 (6 bases). Germline V CDR1 and CDR2: MNHEY, SVGAGI. The CDR3 is made up of 15 amino acids. V was shortened by 2 bases and J by 2 bases, with 13 bases between the two germline ends. In nucleotides, the CDR3 is TGTGCCAGCAGTTACGGGCAGGGACTCGCCTACGAGCAGTACTTC. This translates into CASSYGQGLAYEQYF.

The V gene is TRBV6-5, the J gene TRBJ1-2; D is unclear. Per germline, CDR1 MNHEY and CDR2 SVGAGI. This CDR3 is 13 amino acids long. Trimming stripped 6 bases from V and 0 bases from J, with 8 bases between. As DNA, the CDR3 is TGTGCCAGCAGCCCAATAGCTAACTATGGCTACACCTTC. Encoded protein: CASSPIANYGYTF.

The rearrangement joins TRBV11-2 to TRBJ2-2, with 7 bases aligning to TRBD1. V trimming: 6 bases; J trimming: 5 bases; junction bases outside the gene matches: 6. This CDR3 is built from 14 residues. Germline values: CDR1 SGHAT, CDR2 FQNNGV. The CDR3 reads CASRSGTATGELFF. CDR3 DNA: TGTGCCAGCAGATCCGGGACAGCGACCGGGGAGCTGTTTTTT.